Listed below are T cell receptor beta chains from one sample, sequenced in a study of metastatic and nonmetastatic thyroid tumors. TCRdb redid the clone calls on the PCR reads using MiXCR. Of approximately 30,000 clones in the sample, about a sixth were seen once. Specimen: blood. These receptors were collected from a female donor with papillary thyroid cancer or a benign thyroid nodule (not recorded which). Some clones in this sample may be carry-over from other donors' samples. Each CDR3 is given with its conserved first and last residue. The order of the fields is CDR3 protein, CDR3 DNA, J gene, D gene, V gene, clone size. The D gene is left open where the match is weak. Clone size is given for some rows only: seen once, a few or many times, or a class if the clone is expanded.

CDR3: CASSLDRACYTF
DNA: TGTGCCAGCAGCTTGGACAGGGCTTGCTACACCTTC
J: TRBJ1-2
D: -
V: TRBV5-8
size: -

CDR3: CATSARGALFNGYTF
DNA: TGTGCCACAAGCGCCAGGGGCGCCCTTTTTAATGGCTACACCTTC
J: TRBJ1-2
D: -
V: TRBV15
size: many

CDR3: CASSLGSHNQPQHF
DNA: TGTGCCAGCAGCCTAGGGTCCCACAATCAGCCCCAGCATTTT
J: TRBJ1-5
D: -
V: TRBV6-1
size: many

CDR3: CASRDRSMNTDTQYF
DNA: TGCGCCAGCAGGGACAGGAGCATGAACACAGATACGCAGTATTTT
J: TRBJ2-3
D: TRBD1
V: TRBV4-1
size: -

CDR3: CASRAGTSMYEQYF
DNA: TGTGCCAGCAGGGCCGGGACTAGCATGTACGAGCAGTACTTC
J: TRBJ2-7
D: TRBD2
V: TRBV2
size: few

CDR3: CASSLGPGRMEGTYEQYF
DNA: TGCGCCAGCAGCTTGGGCCCGGGGCGGATGGAGGGCACCTACGAGCAGTACTTC
J: TRBJ2-7
D: -
V: TRBV5-1
size: many

CDR3: CASSVASGGEQFF
DNA: TGTGCCAGCAGCGTAGCTTCGGGTGGAGAGCAGTTCTTC
J: TRBJ2-1
D: -
V: TRBV9
size: many

CDR3: CASSPLSPTGPNNEQFF
DNA: TGTGCCAGCAGCCCCCTCTCTCCGACAGGGCCCAACAATGAGCAGTTCTTC
J: TRBJ2-1
D: TRBD1
V: TRBV14
size: many

CDR3: CATSEPGLAGGGSGELFF
DNA: TGTGCCACCAGTGAACCGGGACTAGCGGGAGGGGGTTCCGGGGAGCTGTTTTTT
J: TRBJ2-2
D: TRBD2
V: TRBV24-1
size: -

CDR3: CASKEQRQYSYEQYF
DNA: TGTGCCAGCAAAGAGCAAAGACAGTACTCCTACGAGCAGTACTTC
J: TRBJ2-7
D: -
V: TRBV2
size: many

CDR3: CASCLADTGELFF
DNA: TGTGCCAGCTGTCTAGCGGACACCGGGGAGCTGTTTTTT
J: TRBJ2-2
D: TRBD2
V: TRBV2
size: many

CDR3: CAISTPPETQYF
DNA: TGTGCCATCAGTACTCCTCCGGAGACCCAGTACTTC
J: TRBJ2-5
D: -
V: TRBV10-3
size: many

CDR3: CASRDLTGGYQPQHF
DNA: TGTGCCAGCAGAGACCTGACAGGCGGCTATCAGCCCCAGCATTTT
J: TRBJ1-5
D: -
V: TRBV7-9
size: many

CDR3: CAGQQGSSYNSPLHF
DNA: TGTGCCGGACAACAGGGGAGCTCCTATAATTCACCCCTCCACTTT
J: TRBJ1-6
D: TRBD1
V: TRBV2
size: many

CDR3: CASSPTQLAFSNNEQFF
DNA: TGTGCCAGCAGCCCAACCCAGCTAGCCTTCTCGAACAATGAGCAGTTCTTC
J: TRBJ2-1
D: -
V: TRBV11-2
size: -

CDR3: CASRLRDGPYEQYF
DNA: TGTGCCAGCAGACTCCGGGACGGACCCTACGAGCAGTACTTC
J: TRBJ2-7
D: -
V: TRBV6-1
size: medium-sized

CDR3: CSARTGTSGSDEQFF
DNA: TGCAGTGCTAGGACCGGGACTAGCGGGAGCGATGAGCAGTTCTTC
J: TRBJ2-1
D: TRBD2
V: TRBV20-1
size: many

CDR3: CASSDGLAGVSKQFF
DNA: TGTGCCAGCAGTGACGGACTAGCGGGAGTCAGTAAGCAGTTCTTC
J: TRBJ2-1
D: TRBD2
V: TRBV6-1
size: few

CDR3: CASSHRAQGWTEAFF
DNA: TGTGCAAGCAGTCACAGAGCACAGGGGTGGACTGAAGCTTTCTTT
J: TRBJ1-1
D: TRBD1
V: TRBV28
size: -

CDR3: CASSLGDIGTGYGYTF
DNA: TGCGCCAGCAGCTTGGGGGATATCGGGACAGGTTATGGCTACACCTTC
J: TRBJ1-2
D: TRBD1
V: TRBV5-1
size: -

CDR3: CASSFWREHTQYF
DNA: TGTGCCAGCAGTTTTTGGCGGGAGCATACCCAGTACTTC
J: TRBJ2-5
D: TRBD2
V: TRBV27
size: -

CDR3: CASSVLDTGTEAFF
DNA: TGTGCCAGCAGTGTTTTGGACACGGGTACTGAAGCTTTCTTT
J: TRBJ1-1
D: -
V: TRBV2
size: many

CDR3: CASSFAYSGRAGEQYF
DNA: TGTGCCAGCAGCTTCGCCTATAGCGGGAGGGCCGGCGAGCAGTACTTC
J: TRBJ2-7
D: TRBD2
V: TRBV6-2/TRBV6-3
size: medium-sized

CDR3: CASSSQDRDEAFF
DNA: TGTGCCAGCAGTTCCCAGGACCGTGATGAAGCTTTCTTT
J: TRBJ1-1
D: -
V: TRBV28
size: many

CDR3: CASSYSGLAGGPFYEQYF
DNA: TGTGCCAGCAGTTACTCAGGACTAGCGGGAGGGCCTTTTTACGAGCAGTACTTC
J: TRBJ2-7
D: TRBD2
V: TRBV6-5
size: -

CDR3: CASGQWTASTDTQYF
DNA: TGTGCCAGCGGGCAGTGGACGGCTAGCACAGATACGCAGTATTTT
J: TRBJ2-3
D: -
V: TRBV2
size: few

CDR3: CASSPQLGGGVYEQYF
DNA: TGCGCCAGCAGCCCCCAACTGGGGGGCGGGGTATACGAGCAGTACTTC
J: TRBJ2-7
D: -
V: TRBV4-3
size: many

CDR3: CASSLRVMAHLNGYTF
DNA: TGTGCCAGCAGCTTACGGGTAATGGCCCACCTCAATGGCTACACCTTC
J: TRBJ1-2
D: -
V: TRBV7-6
size: many

CDR3: CASSLSPGTSGYEQYF
DNA: TGCGCCAGCAGCTTATCCCCCGGGACTAGCGGCTACGAGCAGTACTTC
J: TRBJ2-7
D: TRBD2
V: TRBV5-1
size: -